Detailed here is one T cell receptor (beta chain). This sample is drawn from a study of blood T cell repertoires in COVID-19. Study information: COVID-19 samples from acute and convalescent phases originated in the United States, Italy and Spain. PBMCs, B-cell-depleted T cells, or T cells were the source of the cDNA or gDNA that made up the material.

CDR1 is SQVTM, CDR2 ANQGSEA, per germline. The CDR3 runs 14 residues. V was clipped by 8 bases and J by 5 bases, with 21 bases between them. As originally analysed: Scientists estimated how many nucleated cells there were by amplifying reference gene primers. The assay was immunoSEQ multiplex PCR, and TCRdb's table has in-frame clones only and misses some. The V and J calls and clone size were taken over from that table, and D and trimming were inferred from the DNA. Here the sample spans about 270,000 clones, roughly 85% being singletons. The rearrangement uses TRBV29-1 and TRBJ2-5, with a tentative D call TRBD2 (6 bases). Sample: peripheral blood. This TCR was sampled from a woman aged 45-65 years who had recovered from COVID-19. The CDR3 bases are TGCAGCATTCACTCTCGACTAGAAGGCGAGACCCAGTACTTC. As protein: CSIHSRLEGETQYF.